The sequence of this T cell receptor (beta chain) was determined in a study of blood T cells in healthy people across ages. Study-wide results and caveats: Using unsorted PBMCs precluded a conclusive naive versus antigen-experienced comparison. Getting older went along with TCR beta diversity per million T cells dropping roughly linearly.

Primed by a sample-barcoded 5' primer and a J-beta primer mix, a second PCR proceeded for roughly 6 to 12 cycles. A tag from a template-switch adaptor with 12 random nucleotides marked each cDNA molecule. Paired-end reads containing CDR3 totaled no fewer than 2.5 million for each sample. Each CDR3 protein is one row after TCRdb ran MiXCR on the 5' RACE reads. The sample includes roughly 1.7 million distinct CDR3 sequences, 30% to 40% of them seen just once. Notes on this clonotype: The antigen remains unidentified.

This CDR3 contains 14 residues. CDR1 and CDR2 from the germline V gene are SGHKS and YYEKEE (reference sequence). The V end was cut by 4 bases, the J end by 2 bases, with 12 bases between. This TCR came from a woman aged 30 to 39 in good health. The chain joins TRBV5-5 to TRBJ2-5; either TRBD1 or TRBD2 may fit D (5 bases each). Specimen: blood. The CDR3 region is CASSRGVGQETQYF. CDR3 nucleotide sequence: TGTGCCAGCAGCCGAGGGGTAGGGCAAGAGACCCAGTACTTC.